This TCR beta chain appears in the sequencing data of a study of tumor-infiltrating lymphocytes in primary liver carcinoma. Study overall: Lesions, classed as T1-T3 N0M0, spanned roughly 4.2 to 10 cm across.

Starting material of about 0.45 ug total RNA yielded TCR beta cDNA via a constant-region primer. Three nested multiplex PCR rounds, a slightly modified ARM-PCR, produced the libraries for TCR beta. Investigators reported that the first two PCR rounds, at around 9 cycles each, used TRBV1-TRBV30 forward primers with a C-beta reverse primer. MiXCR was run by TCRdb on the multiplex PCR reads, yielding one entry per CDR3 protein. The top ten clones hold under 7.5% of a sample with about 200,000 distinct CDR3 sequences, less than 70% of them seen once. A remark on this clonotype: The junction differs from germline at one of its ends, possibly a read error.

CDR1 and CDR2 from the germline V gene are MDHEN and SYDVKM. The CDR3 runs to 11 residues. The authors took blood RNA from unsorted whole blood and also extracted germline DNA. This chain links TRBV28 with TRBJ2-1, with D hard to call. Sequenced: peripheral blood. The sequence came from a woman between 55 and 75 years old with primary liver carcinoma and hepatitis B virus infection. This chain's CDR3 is CVSSQANEQFF. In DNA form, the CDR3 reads TGTGTCAGCAGCCAGGCCAATGAGCAGTTCTTC. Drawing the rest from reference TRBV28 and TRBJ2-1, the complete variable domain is DVKVTQSSRYLVKRTGEKVFLECVQDMDHENMFWYRQDPGLGLRLIYFSYDVKMKEKGDIPEGYSVSREKKERFSLILESASTNQTSMYLCVSSQANEQFFGPGTRLTVL.